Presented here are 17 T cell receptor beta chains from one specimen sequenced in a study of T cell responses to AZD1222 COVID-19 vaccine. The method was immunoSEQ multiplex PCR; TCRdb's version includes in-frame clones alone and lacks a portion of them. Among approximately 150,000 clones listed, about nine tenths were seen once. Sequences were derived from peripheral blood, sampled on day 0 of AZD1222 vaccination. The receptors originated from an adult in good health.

The CDR3 nucleotides are TGCAGTGCTAATATGGCAGATACGCAGTATTTT. Translation gives CSANMADTQYF. The chain carries TRBV20-1 and TRBJ2-3; no clear D. Trimming removed 4 bases at V and 4 bases at J, with 6 bases between. The CDR3 spans 11 residues. From germline, CDR1 is DFQATT and CDR2 SNEGSKA (reference sequence).

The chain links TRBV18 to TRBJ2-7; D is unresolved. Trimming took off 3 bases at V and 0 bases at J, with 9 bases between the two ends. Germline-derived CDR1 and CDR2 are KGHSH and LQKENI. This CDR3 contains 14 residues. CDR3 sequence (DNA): TGTGCCAGCTCACCGTCTCATGGCTCCTACGAGCAGTACTTC. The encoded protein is CASSPSHGSYEQYF.

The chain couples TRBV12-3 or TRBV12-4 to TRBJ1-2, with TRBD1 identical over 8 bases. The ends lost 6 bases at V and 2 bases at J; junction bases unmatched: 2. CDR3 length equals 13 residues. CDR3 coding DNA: TGTGCCAGCAGATGGACAGGGAACTATGGCTACACCTTC. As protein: CASRWTGNYGYTF.

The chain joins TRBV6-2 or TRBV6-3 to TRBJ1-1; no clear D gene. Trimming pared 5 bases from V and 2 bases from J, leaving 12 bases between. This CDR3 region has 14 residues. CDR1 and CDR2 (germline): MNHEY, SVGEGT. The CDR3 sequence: CASSDPGPNTEAFF. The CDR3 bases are TGTGCCAGCAGTGATCCCGGGCCCAACACTGAAGCTTTCTTT.

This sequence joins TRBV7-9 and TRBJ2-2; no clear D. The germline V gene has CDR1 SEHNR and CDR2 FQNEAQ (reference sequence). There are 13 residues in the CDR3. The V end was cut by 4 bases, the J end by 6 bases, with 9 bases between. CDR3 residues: CASSSFQAGELFF. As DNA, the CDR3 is TGTGCCAGCAGCTCATTCCAGGCCGGGGAGCTGTTTTTT.

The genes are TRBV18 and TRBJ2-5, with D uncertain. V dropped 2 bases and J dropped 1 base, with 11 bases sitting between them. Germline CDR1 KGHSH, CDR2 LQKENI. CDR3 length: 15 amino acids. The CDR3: CASSPIGTVQETQYF. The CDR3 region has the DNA TGTGCCAGCTCACCAATCGGAACAGTCCAAGAGACCCAGTACTTC. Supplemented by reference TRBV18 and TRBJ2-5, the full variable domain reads NAGVMQNPRHLVRRRGQEARLRCSPMKGHSHVYWYRQLPEEGLKFMVYLQKENIIDESGMPKERFSAEFPKEGPSILRIQQVVRGDSAAYFCASSPIGTVQETQYFGPGTRLLVL.

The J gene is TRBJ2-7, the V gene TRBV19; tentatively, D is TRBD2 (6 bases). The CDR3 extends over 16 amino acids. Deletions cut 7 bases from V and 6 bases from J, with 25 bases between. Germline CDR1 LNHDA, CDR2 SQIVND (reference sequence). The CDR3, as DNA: TGTGCCAGTACCCGCACGGGAGTCAGTCCCCCTTCCGAGCAGTACTTC. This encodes CASTRTGVSPPSEQYF.

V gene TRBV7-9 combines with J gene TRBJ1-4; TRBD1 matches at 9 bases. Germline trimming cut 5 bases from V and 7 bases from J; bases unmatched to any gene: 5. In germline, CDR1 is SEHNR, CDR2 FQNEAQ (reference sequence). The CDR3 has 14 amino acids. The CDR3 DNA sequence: TGTGCCAGCAGCGAACAGGGGGCGCCTGAAAAACTGTTTTTT. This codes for CASSEQGAPEKLFF.

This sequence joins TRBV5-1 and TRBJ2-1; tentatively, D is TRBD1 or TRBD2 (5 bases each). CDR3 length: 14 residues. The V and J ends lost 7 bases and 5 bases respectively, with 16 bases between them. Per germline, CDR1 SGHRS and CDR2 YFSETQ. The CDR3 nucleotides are TGCGCCAGCGGGGCGGGTGGTGGCAACAATGAGCAGTTCTTC. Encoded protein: CASGAGGGNNEQFF. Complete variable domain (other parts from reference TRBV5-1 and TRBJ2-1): KAGVTQTPRYLIKTRGQQVTLSCSPISGHRSVSWYQQTPGQGLQFLFEYFSETQRNKGNFPGRFSGRQFSNSRSEMNVSTLELGDSALYLCASGAGGGNNEQFFGPGTRLTVL.

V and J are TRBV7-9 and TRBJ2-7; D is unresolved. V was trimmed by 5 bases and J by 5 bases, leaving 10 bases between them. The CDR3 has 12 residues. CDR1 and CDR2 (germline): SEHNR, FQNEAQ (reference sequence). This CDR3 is CASSPRFHEQYF. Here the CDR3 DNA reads TGTGCCAGCAGCCCAAGGTTTCACGAGCAGTACTTC.

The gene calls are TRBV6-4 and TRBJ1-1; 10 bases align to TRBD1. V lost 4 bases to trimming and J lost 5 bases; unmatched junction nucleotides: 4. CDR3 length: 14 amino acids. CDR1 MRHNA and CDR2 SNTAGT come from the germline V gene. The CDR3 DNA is TGTGCCAGCAGTGGGACAGGGGGAGAAACTGAAGCTTTCTTT. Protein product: CASSGTGGETEAFF.

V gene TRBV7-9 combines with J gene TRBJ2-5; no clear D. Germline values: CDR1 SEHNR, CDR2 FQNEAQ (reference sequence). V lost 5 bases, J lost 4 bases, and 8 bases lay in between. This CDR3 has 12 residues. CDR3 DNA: TGTGCCAGCAGCCTCATTGCAGAGACCCAGTACTTC. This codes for CASSLIAETQYF. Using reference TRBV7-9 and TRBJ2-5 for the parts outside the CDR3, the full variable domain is DTGVSQNPRHKITKRGQNVTFRCDPISEHNRLYWYRQTLGQGPEFLTYFQNEAQLEKSRLLSDRFSAERPKGSFSTLEIQRTEQGDSAMYLCASSLIAETQYFGPGTRLLVL.

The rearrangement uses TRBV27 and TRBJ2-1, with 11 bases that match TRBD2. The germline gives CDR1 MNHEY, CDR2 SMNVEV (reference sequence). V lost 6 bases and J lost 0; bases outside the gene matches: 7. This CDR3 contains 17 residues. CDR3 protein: CASSYLAGGYSYNEQFF. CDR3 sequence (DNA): TGTGCCAGCAGCTACTTAGCGGGAGGGTACTCCTACAATGAGCAGTTCTTC.

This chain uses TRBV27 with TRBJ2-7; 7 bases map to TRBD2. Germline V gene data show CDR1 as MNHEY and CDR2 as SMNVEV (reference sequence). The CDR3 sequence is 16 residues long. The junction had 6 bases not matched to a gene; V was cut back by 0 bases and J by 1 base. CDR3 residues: CASSLSGGGISYEQYF. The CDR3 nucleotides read TGTGCCAGCAGTTTATCGGGCGGGGGAATTTCCTACGAGCAGTACTTC.

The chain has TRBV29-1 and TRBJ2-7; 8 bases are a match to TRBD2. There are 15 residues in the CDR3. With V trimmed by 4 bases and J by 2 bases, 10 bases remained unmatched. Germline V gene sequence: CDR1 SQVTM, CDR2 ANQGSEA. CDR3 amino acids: CSVAPRAGGTYEQYF. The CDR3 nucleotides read TGCAGCGTTGCGCCGAGGGCGGGAGGAACCTACGAGCAGTACTTC.

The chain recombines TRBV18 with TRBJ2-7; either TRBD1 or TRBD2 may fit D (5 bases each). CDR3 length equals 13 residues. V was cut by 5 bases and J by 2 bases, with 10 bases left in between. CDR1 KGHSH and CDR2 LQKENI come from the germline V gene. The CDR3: CASSWDRTYEQYF. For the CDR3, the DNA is TGTGCCAGCTCATGGGACCGAACCTACGAGCAGTACTTC.

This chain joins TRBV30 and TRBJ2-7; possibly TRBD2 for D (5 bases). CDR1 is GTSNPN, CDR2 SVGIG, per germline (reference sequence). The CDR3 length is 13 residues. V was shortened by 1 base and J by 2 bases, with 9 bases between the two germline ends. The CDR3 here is CAWSAGMTYEQYF. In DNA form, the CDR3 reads TGTGCCTGGAGTGCGGGGATGACCTACGAGCAGTACTTC.